These T cell receptor beta chains were read from a single sample in a study of identical twins. TCRdb used MiXCR to reprocess the 5' RACE reads, holding one entry per CDR3 protein. Seen here are about 190,000 distinct CDR3 sequences, about 15% observed once, and the top ten hold less than 45%. Another study also made use of these data, one on T cells expressing NK-cell markers.

Sequencing used CD8+ T cells sorted from blood. The receptor source for this set is a woman aged 18-30 years in good health. CDR3s leave out the opening cysteine and the closing phenylalanine or tryptophan. Each record gives: V gene, J gene, D gene, CDR3 protein. The D gene is left open where the match is weak.

V: TRBV12-3/TRBV12-4; J: TRBJ1-2; D: .; CDR3: ASSLEANGYT
V: TRBV7-9; J: TRBJ2-7; D: .; CDR3: ASRNRDNSYEQY
V: TRBV9; J: TRBJ1-4; D: .; CDR3: ASSVGLASPLF
V: TRBV29-1; J: TRBJ2-7; D: .; CDR3: SGQPAVGEQY
V: TRBV10-1; J: TRBJ2-7; D: .; CDR3: ASTPDESYEQY
V: TRBV7-9; J: TRBJ1-1; D: .; CDR3: ASSSDPGGYTEAF
V: TRBV29-1; J: TRBJ2-1; D: .; CDR3: SVRGASSYNEQF
V: TRBV5-6; J: TRBJ2-7; D: TRBD1; CDR3: ASSLRTQGAYEQY
V: TRBV20-1; J: TRBJ2-1; D: .; CDR3: SARSPGANYEQF
V: TRBV7-2; J: TRBJ2-1; D: TRBD2; CDR3: ASRPGLGSLNEQF